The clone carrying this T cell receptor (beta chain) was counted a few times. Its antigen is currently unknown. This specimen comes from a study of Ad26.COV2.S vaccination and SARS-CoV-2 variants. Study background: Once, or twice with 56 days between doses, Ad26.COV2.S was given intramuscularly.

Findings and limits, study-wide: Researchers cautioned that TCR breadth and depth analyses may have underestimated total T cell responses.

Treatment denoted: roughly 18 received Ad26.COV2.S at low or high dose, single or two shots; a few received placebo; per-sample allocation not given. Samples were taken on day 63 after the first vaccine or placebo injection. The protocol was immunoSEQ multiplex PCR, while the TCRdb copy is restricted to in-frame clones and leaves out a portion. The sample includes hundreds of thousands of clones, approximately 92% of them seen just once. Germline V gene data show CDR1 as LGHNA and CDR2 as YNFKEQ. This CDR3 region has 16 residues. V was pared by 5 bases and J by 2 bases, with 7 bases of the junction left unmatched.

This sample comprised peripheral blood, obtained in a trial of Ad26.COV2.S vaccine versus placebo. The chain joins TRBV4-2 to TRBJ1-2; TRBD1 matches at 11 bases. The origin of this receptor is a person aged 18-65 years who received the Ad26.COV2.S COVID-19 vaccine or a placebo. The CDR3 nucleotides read TGTGCCAGCAGCACGGACAGGGGGCAGTCAAACTATGGCTACACCTTC. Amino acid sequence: CASSTDRGQSNYGYTF.